This T cell receptor beta chain emerged from a study of T cell responses to AZD1222 COVID-19 vaccine. Germline CDR1 is ENHRY and CDR2 is SYGVKD. V lost 4 bases and J lost 10, with 14 bases in between. The CDR3 consists of 14 residues. Comments on this clone: Its antigen is not identified.

Measured with immunoSEQ multiplex PCR; TCRdb has only the in-frame clones, and not every one. In the table there are 120,000 or so clones, approximately 89% of which are singletons. Whole-study results and caveats: Distributed over spike, vaccine-associated CD4 TCRs predominated at 160-218 and 743-854. Repertoire collection took place solely once the T cell response had peaked.

The origin of this receptor is an adult in good health. Sequences were derived from peripheral blood, sampled on day 0 of AZD1222 vaccination. The chain carries TRBV10-3 and TRBJ1-6, with D possibly matching TRBD1 (5 bases). CDR3 bases: TGTGCCATCAGTGTGTCAGGGATCGAGTCACCCCTCCACTTT. Translated, it gives CAISVSGIESPLHF.